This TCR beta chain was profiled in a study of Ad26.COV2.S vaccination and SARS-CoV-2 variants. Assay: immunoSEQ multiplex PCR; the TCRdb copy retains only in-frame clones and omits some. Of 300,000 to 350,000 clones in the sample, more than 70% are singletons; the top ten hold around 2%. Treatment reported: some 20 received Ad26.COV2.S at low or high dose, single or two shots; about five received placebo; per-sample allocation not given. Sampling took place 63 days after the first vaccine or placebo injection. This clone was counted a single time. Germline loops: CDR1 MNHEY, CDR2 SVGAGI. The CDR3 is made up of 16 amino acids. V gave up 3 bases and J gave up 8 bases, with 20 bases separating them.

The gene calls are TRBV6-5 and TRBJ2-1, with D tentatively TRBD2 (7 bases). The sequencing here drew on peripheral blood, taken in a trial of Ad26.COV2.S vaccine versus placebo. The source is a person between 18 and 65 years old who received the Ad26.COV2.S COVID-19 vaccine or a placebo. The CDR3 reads CASSYRGGGASDEQFF. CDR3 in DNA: TGTGCCAGCAGTTATCGAGGAGGGGGGGCATCGGATGAGCAGTTCTTC.